This is a list of T cell receptor beta chains from one sample in a study of regulatory T cells in long-lasting Graves disease. TCRdb independently ran MiXCR on the multiplex PCR reads; one entry per CDR3 protein. The table shows hundreds of thousands of distinct CDR3 sequences, with 20% to 25% occurring only once. The input for sequencing was peripheral blood mononuclear cells (PBMCs), taken when the disease was refractory, from a patient treated with antithyroid drugs. Receptor source: a female donor with Graves disease. The CDR3 runs from the conserved cysteine through the conserved F or W. Fields, in order: clone size, D gene, V gene, J gene, CDR3 DNA, CDR3 protein. D genes are given only for firm matches. Not every row has a clone size; where given, it reads once, few, many or a size class.

clone size: few
D gene: TRBD2
V gene: TRBV11-2
J gene: TRBJ2-1
CDR3 DNA: TGTGCCAGCAGGGGCGAAGGCGGGAGGGCGGAGGGTGAGCAGTTCTTC
CDR3 protein: CASRGEGGRAEGEQFF

clone size: many
D gene: NA
V gene: TRBV19
J gene: TRBJ1-5
CDR3 DNA: TGTGCCAGCGCCTCCGGCAATCAGCCCCAGCATTTT
CDR3 protein: CASASGNQPQHF

clone size: NA
D gene: NA
V gene: TRBV27
J gene: TRBJ2-1
CDR3 DNA: TGTGCCAGCACCCCTCAATCGCGTTTCCTGGGGGGTGAGCAGTTCTTC
CDR3 protein: CASTPQSRFLGGEQFF

clone size: many
D gene: NA
V gene: TRBV28
J gene: TRBJ2-5
CDR3 DNA: TGTGCCAGCAGTCCCGACCGACAGTCGCAGTACTTC
CDR3 protein: CASSPDRQSQYF

clone size: many
D gene: NA
V gene: TRBV6-1
J gene: TRBJ1-4
CDR3 DNA: TGTGCCAGCACCCTGTCACGGGGGAAGCGTGAAAAACTGTTTTTT
CDR3 protein: CASTLSRGKREKLFF

clone size: many
D gene: NA
V gene: TRBV20-1
J gene: TRBJ2-7
CDR3 DNA: TGCAGTGCCTCCACTCTCCCGGGGACTCTCTCCTACGAGCAGTACTTC
CDR3 protein: CSASTLPGTLSYEQYF

clone size: many
D gene: NA
V gene: TRBV12-3/TRBV12-4
J gene: TRBJ1-1
CDR3 DNA: TGTGCCAGCAGTTTCCTTACCAATGAAGCTTTCTTT
CDR3 protein: CASSFLTNEAFF

clone size: NA
D gene: NA
V gene: TRBV7-8
J gene: TRBJ1-3
CDR3 DNA: TGTGCCAGCACCTTAGAACCCGGAAACACCATATATTTT
CDR3 protein: CASTLEPGNTIYF

clone size: few
D gene: NA
V gene: TRBV20-1
J gene: TRBJ1-2
CDR3 DNA: TGCAGTGCTAGAGAATCAGGGTCTCTCGACTATGGCTACACCTTC
CDR3 protein: CSARESGSLDYGYTF

clone size: NA
D gene: NA
V gene: TRBV7-3
J gene: TRBJ2-6
CDR3 DNA: TGTGCCAGCAGCCCCCGATACAGGGTATCTGGGGCCAACGTCCTGACTTTC
CDR3 protein: CASSPRYRVSGANVLTF

clone size: NA
D gene: TRBD1
V gene: TRBV28
J gene: TRBJ2-7
CDR3 DNA: TGTGCCAGCAGTCTACAGGGGGCGAGGGGCGAGCAGTACTTC
CDR3 protein: CASSLQGARGEQYF

clone size: few
D gene: TRBD1
V gene: TRBV29-1
J gene: TRBJ1-1
CDR3 DNA: TGCAGCGCCAACACAGGGGGCGCGACACTTGGGGTAGCTTTCTTT
CDR3 protein: CSANTGGATLGVAFF

clone size: many
D gene: NA
V gene: TRBV12-3/TRBV12-4
J gene: TRBJ1-3
CDR3 DNA: TGTGCCAGCTCGCCAGGAGGGTATTTT
CDR3 protein: CASSPGGYF

clone size: many
D gene: NA
V gene: TRBV12-3/TRBV12-4
J gene: TRBJ1-2
CDR3 DNA: TGTGCCAGCAGTTTGGAAAATGGCTATGGCTACACCTTC
CDR3 protein: CASSLENGYGYTF

clone size: NA
D gene: NA
V gene: TRBV5-1
J gene: TRBJ2-3
CDR3 DNA: TGCGCCAGCAACTCAGACCGGGGGACGCAGTATTTT
CDR3 protein: CASNSDRGTQYF

clone size: many
D gene: NA
V gene: TRBV20-1
J gene: TRBJ1-6
CDR3 DNA: TGCAGTGCTAGAGAACAGGCTTTGGGTAATTCACCCCTCCACTTT
CDR3 protein: CSAREQALGNSPLHF